This TCR beta chain was captured in a study of CD8+ T cells in alopecia areata. Following RNA extraction, reverse transcription yielded cDNA that acted as the sequencing template. The method was immunoSEQ multiplex PCR; TCRdb's version includes in-frame clones alone and lacks a portion of them. The table records 200,000 or so clones, nearly 60% of them present only once. Specified treatment: oral pan-JAK inhibitor, 5-10 mg twice daily. This clone was seen a few times. Trimming removed 2 bases from V and 1 base from J, with 8 bases in between. The germline gives CDR1 GTSNPN, CDR2 SVGIG (reference sequence). The CDR3 has 13 amino acids.

This clonotype was sampled from a human donor with alopecia areata. The chain uses TRBV30 and TRBJ2-5; D is undetermined. The input for sequencing was CD4+ T cells sorted from blood, taken at week 24, from a patient treated with tofacitinib. CDR3 region: CAWSSLFQETQYF. CDR3 coding DNA: TGTGCCTGGAGTAGCCTATTCCAAGAGACCCAGTACTTC.